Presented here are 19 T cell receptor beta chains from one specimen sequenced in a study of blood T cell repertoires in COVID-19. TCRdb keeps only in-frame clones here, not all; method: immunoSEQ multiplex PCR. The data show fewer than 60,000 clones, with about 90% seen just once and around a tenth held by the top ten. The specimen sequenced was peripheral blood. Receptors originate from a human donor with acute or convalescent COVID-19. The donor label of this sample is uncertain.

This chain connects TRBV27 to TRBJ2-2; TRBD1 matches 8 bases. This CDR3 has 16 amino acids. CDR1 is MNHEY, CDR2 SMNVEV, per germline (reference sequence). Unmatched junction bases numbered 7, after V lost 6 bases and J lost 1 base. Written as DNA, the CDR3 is TGTGCCAGCAGGGGATTAGGGACAGGGAACACCGGGGAGCTGTTTTTT. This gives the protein CASRGLGTGNTGELFF.

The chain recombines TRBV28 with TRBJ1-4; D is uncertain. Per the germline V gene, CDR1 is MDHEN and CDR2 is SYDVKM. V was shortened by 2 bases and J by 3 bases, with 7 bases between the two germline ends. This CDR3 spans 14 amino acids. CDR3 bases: TGTGCCAGCAGTTTAGAGGGAGCTAATGAAAAACTGTTTTTT. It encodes CASSLEGANEKLFF.

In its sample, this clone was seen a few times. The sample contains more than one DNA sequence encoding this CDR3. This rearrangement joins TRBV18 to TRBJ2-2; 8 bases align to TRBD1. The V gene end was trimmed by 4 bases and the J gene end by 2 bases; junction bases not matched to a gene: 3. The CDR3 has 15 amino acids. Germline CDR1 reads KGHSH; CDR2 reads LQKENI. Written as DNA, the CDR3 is TGTGCCAGCTCACTGGGACAGGCCAACACCGGGGAGCTGTTTTTT. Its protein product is CASSLGQANTGELFF.

The CDR3 is CASVRLTGGMETQYF. The CDR3 DNA reads TGCGCCAGCGTCCGGTTGACAGGGGGCATGGAGACCCAGTACTTC. The chain links TRBV5-1 to TRBJ2-5, with TRBD1 identical over 10 bases. The J segment lost 5 bases and the V segment lost 7 bases, leaving 11 bases of the junction unmatched. Germline-derived CDR1 and CDR2 are SGHRS and YFSETQ. CDR3 size: 15 residues.

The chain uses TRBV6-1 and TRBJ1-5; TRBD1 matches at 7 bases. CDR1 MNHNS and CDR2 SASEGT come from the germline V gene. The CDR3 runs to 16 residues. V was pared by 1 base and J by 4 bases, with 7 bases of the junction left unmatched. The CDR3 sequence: CASSEGGGGGNQPQHF. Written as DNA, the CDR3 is TGTGCCAGCAGTGAAGGTGGAGGGGGCGGTAATCAGCCCCAGCATTTT.

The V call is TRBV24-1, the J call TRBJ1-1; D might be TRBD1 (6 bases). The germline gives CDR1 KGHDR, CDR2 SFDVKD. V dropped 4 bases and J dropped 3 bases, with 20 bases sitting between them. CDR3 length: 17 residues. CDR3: CATSEQGWVFEDTEAFF. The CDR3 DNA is TGTGCCACCAGTGAACAGGGATGGGTTTTCGAGGACACTGAAGCTTTCTTT.

The CDR3 is CASSQDPATAYQETQYF. The CDR3 DNA follows: TGTGCCAGCAGCCAAGATCCCGCGACTGCGTACCAAGAGACCCAGTACTTC. The rearrangement joins TRBV3-1 (or the pseudogene TRBV3-2) to TRBJ2-5; D not resolved. Trimming removed 0 bases at V and 0 bases at J, with 14 bases between. The CDR3 covers 17 residues. The germline V gene has CDR1 LGHDT and CDR2 YNNKEL (reference sequence).

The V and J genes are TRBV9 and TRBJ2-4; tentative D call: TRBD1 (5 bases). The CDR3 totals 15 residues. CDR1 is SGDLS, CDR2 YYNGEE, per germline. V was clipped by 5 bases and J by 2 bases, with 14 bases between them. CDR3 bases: TGTGCCAGCAGTACATCCGACAGCCCCAAAAACATTCAGTACTTC. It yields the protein CASSTSDSPKNIQYF. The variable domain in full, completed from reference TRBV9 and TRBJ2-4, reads DSGVTQTPKHLITATGQRVTLRCSPRSGDLSVYWYQQSLDQGLQFLIQYYNGEERAKGNILERFSAQQFPDLHSELNLSSLELGDSALYFCASSTSDSPKNIQYFGAGTRLSVL.

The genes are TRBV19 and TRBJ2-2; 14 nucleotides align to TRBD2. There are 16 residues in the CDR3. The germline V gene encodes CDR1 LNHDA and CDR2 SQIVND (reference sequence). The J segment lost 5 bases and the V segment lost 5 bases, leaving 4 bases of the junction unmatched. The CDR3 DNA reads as TGTGCCAGTAGTCCCCGACTAGCGGGAGGGACCGGGGAGCTGTTTTTT. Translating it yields CASSPRLAGGTGELFF.

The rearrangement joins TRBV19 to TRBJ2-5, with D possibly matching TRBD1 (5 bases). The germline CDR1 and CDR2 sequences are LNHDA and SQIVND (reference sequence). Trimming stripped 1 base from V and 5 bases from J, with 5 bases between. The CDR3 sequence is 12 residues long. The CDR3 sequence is CASSIAGETQYF. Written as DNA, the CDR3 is TGTGCCAGTAGTATAGCAGGGGAGACCCAGTACTTC.

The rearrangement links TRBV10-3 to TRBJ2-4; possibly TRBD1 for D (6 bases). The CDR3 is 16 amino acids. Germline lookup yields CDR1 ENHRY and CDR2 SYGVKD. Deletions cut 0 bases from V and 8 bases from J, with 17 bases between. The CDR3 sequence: CAISESTRGGADIQYF. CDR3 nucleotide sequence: TGTGCCATCAGTGAGTCGACTCGTGGGGGCGCGGACATTCAGTACTTC.

CDR3 nucleotide sequence: TGTGCCAGCAGTTTGGAGGTCTTCTATGGCTACACCTTC. This encodes CASSLEVFYGYTF. V is TRBV12-3 or TRBV12-4 and J is TRBJ1-2, with D unresolved. CDR3 length: 13 residues. V lost 3 bases, J lost 4 bases, and 9 bases lay in between.

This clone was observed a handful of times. In DNA, the CDR3 is TGTGCCAGCAGCCCCATGGCAGGGGGCTTTATTCGAAACACCATATATTTT. Translating gives CASSPMAGGFIRNTIYF. The rearrangement joins TRBV5-6 to TRBJ1-3; TRBD1 agrees at 8 bases. The ends lost 4 bases at V and 5 bases at J; junction bases unmatched: 14. The germline V gene has CDR1 SGHDT and CDR2 YYEEEE. This CDR3 region has 17 residues. Full variable domain (remainder filled in from reference TRBV5-6 and TRBJ1-3): DAGVTQSPTHLIKTRGQQVTLRCSPKSGHDTVSWYQQALGQGPQFIFQYYEEEERQRGNFPDRFSGHQFPNYSSELNVNALLLGDSALYLCASSPMAGGFIRNTIYFGEGSWLTVV.

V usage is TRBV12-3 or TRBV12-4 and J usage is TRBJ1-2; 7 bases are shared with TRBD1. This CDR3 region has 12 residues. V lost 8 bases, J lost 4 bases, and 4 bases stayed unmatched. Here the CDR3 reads CASAGTVYGYTF. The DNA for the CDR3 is TGTGCCAGCGCCGGGACAGTCTATGGCTACACCTTC.

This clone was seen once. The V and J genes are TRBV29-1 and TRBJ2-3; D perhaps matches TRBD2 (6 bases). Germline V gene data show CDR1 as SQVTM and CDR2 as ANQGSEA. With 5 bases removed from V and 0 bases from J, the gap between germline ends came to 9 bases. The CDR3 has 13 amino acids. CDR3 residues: CSVRTSSTDTQYF. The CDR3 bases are TGCAGCGTTCGAACTAGCAGCACAGATACGCAGTATTTT.

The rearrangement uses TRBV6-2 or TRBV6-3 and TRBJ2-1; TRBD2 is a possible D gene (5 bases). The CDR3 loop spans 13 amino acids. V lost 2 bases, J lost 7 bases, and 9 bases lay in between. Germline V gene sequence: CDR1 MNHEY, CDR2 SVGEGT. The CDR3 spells CASSYGRGNEQFF. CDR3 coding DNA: TGTGCCAGCAGTTACGGGAGAGGGAATGAGCAGTTCTTC.

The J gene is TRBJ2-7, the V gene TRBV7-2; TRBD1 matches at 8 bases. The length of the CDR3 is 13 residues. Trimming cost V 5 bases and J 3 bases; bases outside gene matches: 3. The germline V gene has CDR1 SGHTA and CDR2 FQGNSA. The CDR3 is CASSQDRVYEQYF. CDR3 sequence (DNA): TGTGCCAGCAGCCAGGACAGGGTCTACGAGCAGTACTTC.

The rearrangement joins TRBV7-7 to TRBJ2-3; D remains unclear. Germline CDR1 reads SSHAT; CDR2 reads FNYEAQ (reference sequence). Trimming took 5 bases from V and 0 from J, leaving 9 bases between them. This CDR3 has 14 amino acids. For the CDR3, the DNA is TGTGCCAGCAGCCCCTTAGCTAGCACAGATACGCAGTATTTT. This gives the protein CASSPLASTDTQYF.

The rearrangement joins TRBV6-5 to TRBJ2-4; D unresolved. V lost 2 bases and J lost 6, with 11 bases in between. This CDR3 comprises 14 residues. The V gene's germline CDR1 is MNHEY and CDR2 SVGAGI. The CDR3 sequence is CASSYRRQPNIQYF. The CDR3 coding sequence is TGTGCCAGCAGTTACCGCAGGCAGCCAAACATTCAGTACTTC.